The 19 T cell receptor beta chains given below trace back to one sample, sequenced in a study of blood T cells in healthy people across ages. The second PCR ran roughly 7 to 12 cycles with a sample-barcoded 5' primer and J-beta primers. Using its own MiXCR run on the 5' RACE reads, TCRdb lists one record per CDR3 protein. The sample holds 540,000 or so distinct CDR3 sequences, approximately 25% seen once. These data also formed part of another study, on T cells of mothers and their children.

Sequencing was performed on blood. The source of these receptors is a boy under 18 in good health.

This clonotype was seen a few times. This chain uses TRBV20-1 with TRBJ2-1, with TRBD2 matching over 7 bases. CDR3 length: 14 amino acids. CDR1 and CDR2 from the germline V gene are DFQATT and SNEGSKA (reference sequence). V shed 5 bases, J shed 8 bases, and the junction held 12 bases outside the gene matches. The CDR3 DNA reads TGCAGTGCTGCCCCGGGACTGGCGGGAGATGAGCAGTTCTTC. The encoded protein is CSAAPGLAGDEQFF.

V is TRBV25-1 and J is TRBJ1-2; TRBD1 might be the D (5 bases). CDR1 is MGHDK, CDR2 SYGVNS, per germline. V was clipped by 0 bases and J by 8 bases, with 16 bases between them. The CDR3 runs to 15 residues. DNA of the CDR3: TGTGCCAGCAGTGAATATCAGGCAGGGCAAGACGGCTACACCTTC. Protein: CASSEYQAGQDGYTF.

This rearrangement joins TRBV12-5 to TRBJ2-6; no clear D gene. This CDR3 is 14 amino acids long. V lost 8 bases, J lost 0 bases, and 8 bases lay in between. The germline CDR1 and CDR2 sequences are LGHNT and FRNRAP. The CDR3 nucleotides are TGTGCTAGTTGGCCGGGCTCTGGGGCCAACGTCCTGACTTTC. This codes for CASWPGSGANVLTF. The full variable domain, rest sourced from reference TRBV12-5 and TRBJ2-6, is DARVTQTPRHKVTEMGQEVTMRCQPILGHNTVFWYRQTMMQGLELLAYFRNRAPLDDSGMPKDRFSAEMPDATLATLKIQPSEPRDSAVYFCASWPGSGANVLTFGAGSRLTVL.

This clonotype has a handful of counts. The chain is built from TRBV3-1 and TRBJ2-1; the D gene could be TRBD1 or TRBD2 (5 bases each). CDR1 and CDR2 from the germline V gene are LGHDT and YNNKEL (reference sequence). The CDR3 is 17 amino acids. The V end was cut by 0 bases, the J end by 5 bases, with 17 bases between. The chain's CDR3 is CASSQDRPGLFNNEQFF. The CDR3 region has the DNA TGTGCCAGCAGCCAAGATCGCCCGGGGCTATTCAACAATGAGCAGTTCTTC.

This clonotype has a handful of counts. CDR3 residues: CASSFEGVWGDTQYF. In nucleotides, the CDR3 is TGCGCCAGCAGCTTCGAGGGAGTATGGGGAGATACGCAGTATTTT. This rearrangement joins TRBV5-1 to TRBJ2-3; D is perhaps TRBD2 (5 bases). The V gene lost 2 bases and the J gene lost 5 bases, with 15 bases spanning the gap. Germline CDR1 reads SGHRS; CDR2 reads YFSETQ. The CDR3 length is 15 residues.

J is TRBJ2-5 and V is TRBV19; the D gene is possibly TRBD2 (6 bases). The assigned J gene may be wrong: the sequence end matches TRBJ2-1 better. Germline CDR1 and CDR2: LNHDA and SQIVND (reference sequence). This CDR3 has 15 residues. CDR3 sequence reads: CASSMGAGIVDEQFF. CDR3 bases: TGTGCCAGTAGTATGGGCGCGGGGATAGTAGATGAGCAGTTCTTC.

The chain employs TRBV11-2 and TRBJ1-4, with D perhaps TRBD1 (5 bases). Trimming took 4 bases from V and 2 from J, leaving 11 bases between them. The length of the CDR3 is 15 residues. The germline V gene encodes CDR1 SGHAT and CDR2 FQNNGV. In DNA, the CDR3 is TGTGCCAGCAGCTCCACAGGATTCACTAATGAAAAACTGTTTTTT. It yields the protein CASSSTGFTNEKLFF.

Only a few counts were recorded for this clonotype. This rearrangement joins TRBV20-1 to TRBJ2-1; TRBD2 matches at 12 bases. The CDR3 runs 18 residues. The V gene's germline CDR1 is DFQATT and CDR2 SNEGSKA (reference sequence). Trimming removed 0 bases from V and 4 bases from J; junction bases left unmatched: 10. DNA for the CDR3: TGCAGTGCTAGAGATCCCCTGACTAGCGGGGGCCTTTACAATGAGCAGTTCTTC. It codes for CSARDPLTSGGLYNEQFF.

The table lists this clonotype with a few counts. The chain couples TRBV19 to TRBJ2-1, with D possibly being TRBD1 (6 bases). Germline V gene data show CDR1 as LNHDA and CDR2 as SQIVND (reference sequence). The CDR3 length is 15 residues. Trimming removed 6 bases at V and 2 bases at J, with 14 bases between. The CDR3 DNA reads TGTGCCAGTAGACATAATGGGGGCCCCTACAATGAGCAGTTCTTC. Its protein is CASRHNGGPYNEQFF.

This chain joins TRBV29-1 and TRBJ1-2; possibly TRBD1 for D (5 bases). The V gene lost 7 bases and the J gene lost 8 bases, with 17 bases spanning the gap. CDR1 is SQVTM and CDR2 is ANQGSEA in the germline V gene. The CDR3 runs to 12 residues. The CDR3, as DNA: TGCAGCGCCCGGGACTCTGGGGAGGGCTACACCTTC. Translated, it gives CSARDSGEGYTF.

This clonotype has just a few counts. V and J are TRBV29-1 and TRBJ1-2, with a weak D call TRBD1 (5 bases). V was pared by 6 bases and J by 3 bases, with 14 bases between. The CDR3 loop spans 13 amino acids. Germline V gives CDR1 SQVTM, CDR2 ANQGSEA. CDR3 in amino acids: CSVDRDGYYGYTF. The CDR3 DNA sequence: TGCAGCGTGGACCGGGACGGATACTATGGCTACACCTTC.

In its sample, this clonotype is medium-sized (0.01 to 0.1%). The chain is built from TRBV28 and TRBJ1-4, with 9 bases matching TRBD1. The CDR3 is made up of 15 amino acids. Losses at the gene ends were 4 bases for V and 4 bases for J; bases not matched to a gene: 4. Germline CDR1 and CDR2: MDHEN and SYDVKM. In DNA, the CDR3 is TGTGCCAGCAGTTATGGACAGGGGCTTAATGAAAAACTGTTTTTT. This gives the protein CASSYGQGLNEKLFF.

The V and J genes are TRBV5-1 and TRBJ2-1; 14 bases map to TRBD2. Germline V CDR1 and CDR2: SGHRS, YFSETQ. V trimming: 4 bases; J trimming: 6 bases; junction bases outside the gene matches: 9. CDR3 length: 17 residues. The CDR3 DNA reads as TGCGCCAGCAGCCTGTGGACTAGCGGGAGGAGGGGCAATGAGCAGTTCTTC. Translating gives CASSLWTSGRRGNEQFF.

This chain connects TRBV6-2 or TRBV6-3 to TRBJ1-1; TRBD1 is a possible D gene (6 bases). Trimming took off 2 bases at V and 0 bases at J, with 13 bases between the two ends. CDR1 MNHEY and CDR2 SVGEGT come from the germline V gene. The CDR3 extends over 16 amino acids. CDR3 residues: CASSYVGGHMNTEAFF. DNA of the CDR3: TGTGCCAGCAGTTACGTCGGGGGACACATGAACACTGAAGCTTTCTTT.

This clonotype was detected ten times or more. V usage is TRBV27 and J usage is TRBJ2-3, with TRBD2 matching over 8 bases. CDR1 MNHEY and CDR2 SMNVEV come from the germline V gene (reference sequence). The CDR3 runs 15 residues. V was pared by 4 bases and J by 0 bases, with 3 bases of the junction left unmatched. CDR3 sequence: CASSSTSASTDTQYF. CDR3 nucleotide sequence: TGTGCCAGCAGTTCGACTAGCGCCAGCACAGATACGCAGTATTTT.

The CDR3 loop reads CASWRIGVTEAFF. CDR3 in DNA: TGTGCCAGCTGGAGAATTGGGGTAACTGAAGCTTTCTTT. This chain connects TRBV7-2 to TRBJ1-1; no clear D. The CDR3 runs to 13 residues. V lost 8 bases and J 5 bases, leaving 15 bases between the germline ends. Germline V gene data show CDR1 as SGHTA and CDR2 as FQGNSA.

The chain couples TRBV7-9 to TRBJ2-3; D ambiguous. The germline gives CDR1 SEHNR, CDR2 FQNEAQ (reference sequence). Trimming left V 1 base short and J 11 bases short, with 13 bases between. This CDR3 has 13 amino acids. The DNA for the CDR3 is TGTGCCAGCAGCTTAGTAGGCTCCCCCTGGCAGTATTTT. The encoded protein is CASSLVGSPWQYF.

The rearrangement uses TRBV7-2 and TRBJ2-7; 8 positions match TRBD1. V was pared by 8 bases and J by 4 bases, with 16 bases of the junction left unmatched. Germline CDR1 is SGHTA and CDR2 is FQGNSA. CDR3 size: 16 residues. The CDR3 DNA follows: TGTGCCAGCCTAGGGGTGGCCGGCGACAGGGGTTACGAGCAGTACTTC. Translation: CASLGVAGDRGYEQYF.

Here the CDR3 DNA reads TGCGCCAGCAGCCCGGGCGGGTTTAAAAACATTCAGTACTTC. This translates into CASSPGGFKNIQYF. This chain uses TRBV5-1 with TRBJ2-4; D is perhaps TRBD2 (5 bases). Trimming took 4 bases from V and 4 from J, leaving 12 bases between them. Germline V CDR1 and CDR2: SGHRS, YFSETQ. This CDR3 has 14 amino acids.